The text below deals with one T cell receptor (beta chain). Clones were read by immunoSEQ multiplex PCR, and TCRdb kept only the in-frame ones, dropping some. Among some 250,000 clones, roughly 82% were seen once, and the ten largest hold 13%. The data were taken from a study of control samples from healthy donors and cancer patients. This sequence was found in an older woman with lung cancer. Sequenced: PBMCs.

In DNA, the CDR3 is TGTGCCAGAAAGACAGGGGTCCGTTCAGATACGCAGTATTTT. It codes for CARKTGVRSDTQYF. The V gene is TRBV24-1, the J gene TRBJ2-3; 8 nucleotides line up with TRBD1. The germline CDR1 and CDR2 sequences are KGHDR and SFDVKD. Germline trimming cut 11 bases from V and 4 bases from J; bases unmatched to any gene: 10. This CDR3 contains 14 residues.